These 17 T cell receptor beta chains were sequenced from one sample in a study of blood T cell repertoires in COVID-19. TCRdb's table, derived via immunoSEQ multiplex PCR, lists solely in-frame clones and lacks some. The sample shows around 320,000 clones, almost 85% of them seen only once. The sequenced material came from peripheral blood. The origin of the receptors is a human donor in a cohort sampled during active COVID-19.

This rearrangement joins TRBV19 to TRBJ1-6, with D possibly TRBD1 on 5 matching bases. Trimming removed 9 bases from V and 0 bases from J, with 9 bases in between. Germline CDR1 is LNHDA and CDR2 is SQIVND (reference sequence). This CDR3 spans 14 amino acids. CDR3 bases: TGTGCCAGCAGGGATGCCTCCTATAATTCACCCCTCCACTTT. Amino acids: CASRDASYNSPLHF. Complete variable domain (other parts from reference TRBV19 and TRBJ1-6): DGGITQSPKYLFRKEGQNVTLSCEQNLNHDAMYWYRQDPGQGLRLIYYSQIVNDFQKGDIAEGYSVSREKKESFPLTVTSAQKNPTAFYLCASRDASYNSPLHFGNGTRLTVT.

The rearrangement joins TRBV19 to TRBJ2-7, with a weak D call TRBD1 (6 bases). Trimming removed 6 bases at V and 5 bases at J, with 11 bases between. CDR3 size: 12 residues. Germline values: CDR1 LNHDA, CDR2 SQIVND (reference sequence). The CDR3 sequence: CASRQGLNEQYF. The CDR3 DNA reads TGTGCCAGTAGACAGGGTTTGAACGAGCAGTACTTC. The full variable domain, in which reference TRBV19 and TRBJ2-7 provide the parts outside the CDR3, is DGGITQSPKYLFRKEGQNVTLSCEQNLNHDAMYWYRQDPGQGLRLIYYSQIVNDFQKGDIAEGYSVSREKKESFPLTVTSAQKNPTAFYLCASRQGLNEQYFGPGTRLTVT.

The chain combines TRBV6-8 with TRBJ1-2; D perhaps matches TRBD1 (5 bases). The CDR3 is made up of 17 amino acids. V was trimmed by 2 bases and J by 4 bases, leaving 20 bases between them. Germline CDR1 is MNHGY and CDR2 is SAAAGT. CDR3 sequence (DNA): TGTGCCAGCAGTTACCCACCTGACAACCAGGGAGGCTATGGCTACACCTTC. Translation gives CASSYPPDNQGGYGYTF.

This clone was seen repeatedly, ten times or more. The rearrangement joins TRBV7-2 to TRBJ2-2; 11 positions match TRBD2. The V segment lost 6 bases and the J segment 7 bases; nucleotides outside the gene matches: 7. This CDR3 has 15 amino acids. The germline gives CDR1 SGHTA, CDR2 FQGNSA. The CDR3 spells CASRVAGGYFGELFF. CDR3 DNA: TGTGCCAGCAGAGTAGCGGGGGGGTATTTCGGGGAGCTGTTTTTT.

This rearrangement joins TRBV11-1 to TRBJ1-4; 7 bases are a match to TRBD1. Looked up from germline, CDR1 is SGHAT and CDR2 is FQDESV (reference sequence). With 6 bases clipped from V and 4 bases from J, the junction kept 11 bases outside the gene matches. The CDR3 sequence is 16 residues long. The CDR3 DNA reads TGTGCCAGCAGTCGGGAACCCGGGACAGATAATGAAAAACTGTTTTTT. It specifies CASSREPGTDNEKLFF.

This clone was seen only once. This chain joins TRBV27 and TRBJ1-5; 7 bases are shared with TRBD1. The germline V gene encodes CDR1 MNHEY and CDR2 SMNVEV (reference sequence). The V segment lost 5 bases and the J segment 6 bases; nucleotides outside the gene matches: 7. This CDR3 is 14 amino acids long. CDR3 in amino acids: CASSPSGGIQPQHF. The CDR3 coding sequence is TGTGCCAGCAGTCCTTCAGGGGGAATTCAGCCCCAGCATTTT.

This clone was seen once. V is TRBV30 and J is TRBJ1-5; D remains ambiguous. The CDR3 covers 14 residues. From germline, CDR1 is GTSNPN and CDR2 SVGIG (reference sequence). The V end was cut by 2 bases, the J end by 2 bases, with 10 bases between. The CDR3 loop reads CAWSLGSGNQPQHF. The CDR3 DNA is TGTGCCTGGAGTCTAGGGAGCGGCAATCAGCCCCAGCATTTT.

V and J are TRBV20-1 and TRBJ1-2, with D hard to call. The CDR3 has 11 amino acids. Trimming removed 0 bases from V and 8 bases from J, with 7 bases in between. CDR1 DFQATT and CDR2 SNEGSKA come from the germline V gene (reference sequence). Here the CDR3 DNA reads TGCAGTGCTAGAGACGGGAACGGCTACACCTTC. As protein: CSARDGNGYTF.

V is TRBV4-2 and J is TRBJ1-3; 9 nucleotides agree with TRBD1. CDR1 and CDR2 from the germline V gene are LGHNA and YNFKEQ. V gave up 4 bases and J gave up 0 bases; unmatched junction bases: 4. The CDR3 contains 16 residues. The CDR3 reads CASSLGQGISGNTIYF. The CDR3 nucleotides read TGTGCCAGCAGCCTAGGACAGGGGATCTCTGGAAACACCATATATTTT.

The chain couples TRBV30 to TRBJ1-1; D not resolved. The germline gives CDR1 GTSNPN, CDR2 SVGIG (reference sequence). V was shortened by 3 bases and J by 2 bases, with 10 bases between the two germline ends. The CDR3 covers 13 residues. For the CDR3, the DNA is TGTGCCTGGAGGGCCCTCCTTAACACTGAAGCTTTCTTT. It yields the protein CAWRALLNTEAFF.

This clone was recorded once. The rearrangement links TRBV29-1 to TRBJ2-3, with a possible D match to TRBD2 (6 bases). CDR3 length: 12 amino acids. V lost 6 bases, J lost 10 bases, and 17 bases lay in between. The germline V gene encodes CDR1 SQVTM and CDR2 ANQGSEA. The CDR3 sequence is CSVVDEPGAQYF. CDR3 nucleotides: TGCAGCGTCGTGGACGAACCGGGAGCGCAGTATTTT.

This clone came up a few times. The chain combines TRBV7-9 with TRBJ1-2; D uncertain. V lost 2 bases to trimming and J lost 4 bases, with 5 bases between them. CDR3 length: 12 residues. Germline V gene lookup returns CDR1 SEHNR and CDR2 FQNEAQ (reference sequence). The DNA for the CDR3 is TGTGCCAGCAGCTTAAACGGCTATGGCTACACCTTC. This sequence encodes CASSLNGYGYTF.

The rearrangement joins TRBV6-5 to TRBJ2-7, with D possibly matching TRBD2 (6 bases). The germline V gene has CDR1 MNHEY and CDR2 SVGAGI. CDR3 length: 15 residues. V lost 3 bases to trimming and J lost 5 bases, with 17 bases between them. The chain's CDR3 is CASSYKRRAQNEQYF. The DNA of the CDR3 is TGTGCCAGCAGTTATAAGAGGAGGGCCCAAAACGAGCAGTACTTC.

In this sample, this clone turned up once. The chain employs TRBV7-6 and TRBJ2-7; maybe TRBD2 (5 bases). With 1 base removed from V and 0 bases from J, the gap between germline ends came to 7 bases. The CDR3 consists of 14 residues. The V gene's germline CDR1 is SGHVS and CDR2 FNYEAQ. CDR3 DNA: TGTGCCAGCAGCTTAGACGAGGGCTCCTACGAGCAGTACTTC. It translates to CASSLDEGSYEQYF.

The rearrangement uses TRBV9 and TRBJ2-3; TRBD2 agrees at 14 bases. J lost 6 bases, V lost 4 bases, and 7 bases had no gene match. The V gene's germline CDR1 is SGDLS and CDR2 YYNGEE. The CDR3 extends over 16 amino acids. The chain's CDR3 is CASSLTSGGGRDTQYF. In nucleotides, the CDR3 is TGTGCCAGCAGCCTGACTAGCGGGGGGGGCCGGGATACGCAGTATTTT.

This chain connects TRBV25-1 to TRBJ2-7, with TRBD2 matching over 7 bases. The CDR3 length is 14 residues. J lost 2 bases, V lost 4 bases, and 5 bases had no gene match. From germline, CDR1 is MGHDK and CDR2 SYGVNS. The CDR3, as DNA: TGTGCCAGCAGTGGAGACGGGGGGACCTACGAGCAGTACTTC. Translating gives CASSGDGGTYEQYF.

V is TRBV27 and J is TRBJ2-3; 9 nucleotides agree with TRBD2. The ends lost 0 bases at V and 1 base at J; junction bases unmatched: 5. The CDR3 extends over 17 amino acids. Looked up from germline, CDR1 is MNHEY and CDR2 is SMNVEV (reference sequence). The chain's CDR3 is CASSLSPAGGGTDTQYF. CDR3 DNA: TGTGCCAGCAGTTTATCTCCAGCGGGGGGTGGCACAGATACGCAGTATTTT.